Included here is one T cell receptor beta chain sequence, with context. What it binds is unknown. Germline V gene data show CDR1 as MNHEY and CDR2 as SMNVEV (reference sequence). The CDR3 is 18 amino acids. cDNA encoding TCR beta was synthesized via 5'RACE template switching incorporating UMIs. Reanalyzing the 5' RACE reads, TCRdb keeps one entry per CDR3 protein, without DNA. This table holds 350,000 to 450,000 distinct CDR3 sequences. These data originate in a study of T cells expressing NK-cell markers. Study in general: Among the eight sequenced donors, seven tested HCMV-seropositive and one tested seronegative. Whole-study findings and limits: Leadership of the CD3+CD56-NKG2C+ fraction also belonged to these clonotypes in a handful of donors. Dominant NKG2C+ clonotypes made up roughly 1.0-7.0% of CD8+ T cells in a handful of donors.

This TCR came from a man aged 18 to 69 in good health. Material: blood T cells: a sorted CD56 or NKG2C T cell subset, CD4+ or CD8+ T cells, or bulk PBMC T cells (not recorded which). V is TRBV27 and J is TRBJ2-7; TCRdb outputs TRBD1, but without DNA this stays unchecked. CDR3 region: CASSPSPRRTGGAWEQYF.